This T cell receptor (beta chain) was found in a study of beta chain features in type 1 diabetes. Study background: Cell yields, age and gender were similar between patients and healthy donors.

Findings and caveats of the study: A moderate, significant TCRB CDR3 shortening appeared in type 1 diabetes across four CD4+ subsets. Comparison showed that naive, central memory and Treg TCRB repertoires appeared more similar among patients than among healthy donors.

Stem cell-like memory, regulatory, central memory and naive CD4+ cells were sorted via CD45RO/CCR7/CD25/CD127/CD95/CD27. This clone was seen a few times. No antigen is known for it. The whole isolated RNA underwent reverse transcription, so sequencing captured expressed TCRB transcripts. Method: immunoSEQ multiplex PCR; TCRdb's copy keeps in-frame clones and lacks some. In the table there are 500,000 to 650,000 clones, around an eighth of which are singletons. The TCR comes from a man in his thirties or forties with type 1 diabetes. Sequencing was carried out using naive CD4+ T cells from blood.

The CDR3 coding sequence is TGTGCCAGCAGTGCCAATGGGGGCGCTGGTGAAAAACTGTTTTTT. Its translation is CASSANGGAGEKLFF. This chain joins TRBV6-4 and TRBJ1-4; D is perhaps TRBD1 (6 bases). CDR1 and CDR2 (germline): MRHNA, SNTAGT. Trimming left V 4 bases short and J 7 bases short, with 16 bases between. This CDR3 comprises 15 residues.